This entry features one TCR beta chain sequence. Antigen unknown. These data belong to a study of pediatric ulcerative colitis. Regarding the study as a whole: Blood-rectal clonal overlap within each person was significantly higher in ulcerative colitis patients than controls. Rectal repertoires separated controls, mild-moderate and acute severe colitis.

Measured with immunoSEQ multiplex PCR; TCRdb has only the in-frame clones, and not every one. The data show about 36,000 clones, around 73% seen once. This CDR3 is built from 19 residues. V was pared by 1 base and J by 4 bases, with 22 bases between. CDR1 MNHNS and CDR2 SASEGT come from the germline V gene. The rectum was sampled with one to two pinch biopsies at colonoscopy. The rearrangement uses TRBV6-1 and TRBJ2-2; D not certain. Material: gut tissue. This TCR was sampled from a boy aged 5-17 years with moderate ulcerative colitis. The CDR3 bases are TGTGCCAGCAGTGAAGGACTTGTGGAAGGTTACGTTGGCACCGGGGAGCTGTTTTTT. Protein product: CASSEGLVEGYVGTGELFF.